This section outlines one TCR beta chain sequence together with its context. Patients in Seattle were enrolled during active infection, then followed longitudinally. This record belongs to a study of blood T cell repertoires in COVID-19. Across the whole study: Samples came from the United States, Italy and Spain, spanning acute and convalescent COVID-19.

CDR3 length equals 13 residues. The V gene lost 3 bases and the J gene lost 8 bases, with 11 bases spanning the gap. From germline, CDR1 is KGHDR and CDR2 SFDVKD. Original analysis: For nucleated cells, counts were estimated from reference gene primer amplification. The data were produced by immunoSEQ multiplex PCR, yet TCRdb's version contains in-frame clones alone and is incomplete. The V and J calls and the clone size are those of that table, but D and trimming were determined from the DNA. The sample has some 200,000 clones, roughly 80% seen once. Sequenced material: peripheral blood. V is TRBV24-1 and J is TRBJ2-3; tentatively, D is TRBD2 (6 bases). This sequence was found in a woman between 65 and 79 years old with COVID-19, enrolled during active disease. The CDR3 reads CATSDGGRSTQYF. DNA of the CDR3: TGTGCCACCAGTGATGGGGGGAGGAGTACGCAGTATTTT.